A single sample is the source of the 19 T cell receptor beta chains below, sequenced in a study of blood T cells in healthy people across ages. Primers used in a second PCR of roughly 6 to 11 cycles were a sample-barcoded 5' primer and a J-beta primer mix. MiXCR was run by TCRdb on the 5' RACE reads, yielding one entry per CDR3 protein. Of approximately 700,000 distinct CDR3 sequences listed, approximately 30% are singletons. The sample taken for sequencing was blood. The receptors were gathered from a woman older than 75 in good health.

This clonotype was detected many times. The chain combines TRBV7-6 with TRBJ2-7; D unresolved. Germline-derived CDR1 and CDR2 are SGHVS and FNYEAQ. The CDR3 is 13 amino acids. The V end lost 1 base, the J end lost 4 bases, and 8 bases lay between the germline ends. CDR3 sequence reads: CASSLGVGYEQYF. CDR3 nucleotide sequence: TGTGCCAGCAGCTTAGGGGTAGGGTACGAGCAGTACTTC.

This clonotype occurred many times. This chain connects TRBV27 to TRBJ2-7; 11 nucleotides align to TRBD2. CDR3 length equals 15 residues. Per germline, CDR1 MNHEY and CDR2 SMNVEV (reference sequence). V lost 4 bases, J lost 3 bases, and 5 bases stayed unmatched. CDR3 amino acids: CASSSSGTSGYEQYF. The CDR3 DNA is TGTGCCAGCAGTTCCTCCGGGACTAGCGGCTACGAGCAGTACTTC.

This clonotype was seen many times. The chain links TRBV3-1 to TRBJ2-3; TRBD2 might be the D (5 bases). The CDR3 consists of 15 residues. Looked up from germline, CDR1 is LGHDT and CDR2 is YNNKEL (reference sequence). V was clipped by 3 bases and J by 1 base, with 11 bases between them. The CDR3 here is CASSQRAGRTDTQYF. In DNA form, the CDR3 reads TGTGCCAGCAGCCAGCGCGCGGGCCGCACAGATACGCAGTATTTT.

This clonotype was found a few times. This chain joins TRBV7-2 and TRBJ1-1; the D is unclear. The CDR3 spans 15 residues. Deletions cut 1 base from V and 0 bases from J, with 9 bases between. From germline, CDR1 is SGHTA and CDR2 FQGNSA. CDR3: CASSLDMGMNTEAFF. Written as DNA, the CDR3 is TGTGCCAGCAGCTTAGATATGGGCATGAACACTGAAGCTTTCTTT.

A word on this clonotype: An end of the junction does not agree with germline; a read error may underlie this. The chain is built from TRBV12-3 or TRBV12-4 and TRBJ1-5, with unresolved D. CDR3 length equals 13 residues. The CDR3 nucleotides read TGTGCCAGCAGTGGGAGAGGCAAGCAGCCCCAGCATTTT. It codes for CASSGRGKQPQHF.

This clonotype has at least ten counts. The V and J genes are TRBV7-8 and TRBJ1-6; 10 bases match TRBD1. The CDR3 contains 17 residues. V trimming: 3 bases; J trimming: 7 bases; junction bases outside the gene matches: 9. In germline, CDR1 is SGHVS, CDR2 FQNEAQ. The CDR3 DNA reads TGTGCCAGCAGCTTTTCCACCGGGACAGGGGAGAATTCACCCCTCCACTTT. This encodes CASSFSTGTGENSPLHF.

This clonotype has just a few counts. The gene calls are TRBV29-1 and TRBJ1-2; 7 nucleotides align to TRBD1. In germline, CDR1 is SQVTM, CDR2 ANQGSEA. The CDR3 runs to 14 residues. V lost 4 bases to trimming and J lost 4 bases; unmatched junction nucleotides: 9. DNA of the CDR3: TGCAGCGTTGTGGGGGTAGGGGGCAGCTATGGCTACACCTTC. Its protein product is CSVVGVGGSYGYTF.

The chain recombines TRBV20-1 with TRBJ2-1; D may correspond to TRBD1 or TRBD2 (8 bases each). Trimming removed 6 bases from V and 4 bases from J, with 28 bases in between. Germline lookup yields CDR1 DFQATT and CDR2 SNEGSKA (reference sequence). The CDR3 has 18 residues. CDR3 DNA: TGCAGTGCCCTTCCGACAGGGGTCCTAGCGGGCACATACAATGAGCAGTTCTTC. Translating it yields CSALPTGVLAGTYNEQFF.

The rearrangement joins TRBV19 to TRBJ2-5, with 7 positions matching TRBD2. Germline V gene data show CDR1 as LNHDA and CDR2 as SQIVND (reference sequence). The junction had 10 bases not matched to a gene; V was cut back by 1 base and J by 11 bases. The CDR3 totals 14 residues. The CDR3 region has the DNA TGTGCCAGTAGTATAGGTCTAGCGGACAATGAGCAGTACTTC. It specifies CASSIGLADNEQYF.

This clonotype was counted many times. The V call is TRBV7-9, the J call TRBJ1-2, with unresolved D. The germline V gene has CDR1 SEHNR and CDR2 FQNEAQ (reference sequence). The germline V and J ends were trimmed by 5 bases and 8 bases, with 12 bases remaining between them. This CDR3 region has 12 residues. CDR3 sequence: CASSPRMAGYTF. DNA of the CDR3: TGTGCCAGCAGCCCCCGCATGGCGGGCTACACCTTC.

Worth noting for this clonotype: A junction end diverges from the germline sequence, so it may reflect a read error. The chain recombines TRBV20-1 with TRBJ2-1; TRBD2 agrees at 8 bases. Germline lookup yields CDR1 DFQATT and CDR2 SNEGSKA (reference sequence). The CDR3 contains 18 residues. CDR3 nucleotides: TGCAGTGCTAGTGGCGGGGGGACCCCCCAAATCCCCTACTATGAGCAGTTCTTC. This encodes CSASGGGTPQIPYYEQFF.

A word on this clonotype: A much larger clone differs from this one at a single base, so this may be a read error. DNA of the CDR3: TGTGCCGGCATAGGAGGGGGCATGTCCTACGAGCAGTACTTC. Protein: CAGIGGGMSYEQYF. The J gene is TRBJ2-7, the V gene TRBV7-8; D is perhaps TRBD1 (7 bases). The V and J ends lost 11 bases and 1 base respectively, with 18 bases between them. CDR3 size: 14 residues. CDR1 and CDR2 (germline): SGHVS, FQNEAQ.

This clonotype was counted many times. The V gene is TRBV20-1, the J gene TRBJ2-5; 8 bases are a match to TRBD2. The CDR3 has 15 residues. Germline trimming cut 3 bases from V and 1 base from J; bases unmatched to any gene: 7. The germline V gene encodes CDR1 DFQATT and CDR2 SNEGSKA (reference sequence). DNA of the CDR3: TGCAGTGCTAGGGGGGGCGGGGGGCCCCAAGAGACCCAGTACTTC. Protein sequence: CSARGGGGPQETQYF.

The chain recombines TRBV19 with TRBJ1-5; D is unclear. Trimming removed 7 bases at V and 9 bases at J, with 13 bases between. Germline V lookup: CDR1 LNHDA, CDR2 SQIVND (reference sequence). The CDR3 is 12 amino acids. The DNA of the CDR3 is TGTGCCAGTACCGATCGAGGGCGGCCCCAGCATTTT. Its translation: CASTDRGRPQHF. Complete variable domain (other parts from reference TRBV19 and TRBJ1-5): DGGITQSPKYLFRKEGQNVTLSCEQNLNHDAMYWYRQDPGQGLRLIYYSQIVNDFQKGDIAEGYSVSREKKESFPLTVTSAQKNPTAFYLCASTDRGRPQHFGDGTRLSIL.

A remark on this clonotype: A much larger clone is a single base away; this may be a read error. The chain is built from TRBV12-3 or TRBV12-4 and TRBJ1-1; D is possibly TRBD1 (6 bases). The CDR3 is made up of 15 amino acids. V was cut by 6 bases and J by 6 bases, with 20 bases left in between. CDR3 in DNA: TGTGCCAGCAGACTATCTCAGGGGAGTCGGGCTGAAGCTTTCTTT. Residues: CASRLSQGSRAEAFF.

This clonotype was observed a single time. V is TRBV5-6 and J is TRBJ1-2; 7 nucleotides match TRBD1. V shed 5 bases and J 2 bases; nucleotides not matched to a gene: 6. This CDR3 contains 14 residues. From germline, CDR1 is SGHDT and CDR2 YYEEEE. CDR3 loop: CASSQQGTNYGYTF. The CDR3 DNA is TGTGCCAGCAGTCAACAGGGGACGAACTATGGCTACACCTTC.

At least ten counts were recorded for this clonotype. This sequence joins TRBV29-1 and TRBJ2-5; D is unclear. Trimming removed 6 bases from V and 0 bases from J, with 5 bases in between. Germline V gives CDR1 SQVTM, CDR2 ANQGSEA. This CDR3 is built from 11 residues. DNA of the CDR3: TGCAGCGTCCAGAACCAAGAGACCCAGTACTTC. It is translated as CSVQNQETQYF. Variable domain in full (rest from reference TRBV29-1 and TRBJ2-5): SAVISQKPSRDICQRGTSLTIQCQVDSQVTMMFWYRQQPGQSLTLIATANQGSEATYESGFVIDKFPISRPNLTFSTLTVSNMSPEDSSIYLCSVQNQETQYFGPGTRLLVL.

V and J are TRBV7-6 and TRBJ2-5; D remains ambiguous. V was shortened by 5 bases and J by 4 bases, with 14 bases between the two germline ends. This CDR3 region has 14 residues. Germline V gene data show CDR1 as SGHVS and CDR2 as FNYEAQ. The CDR3 coding sequence is TGTGCCAGCAGCCCTGAGGCGGTATTAGAGACCCAGTACTTC. Protein product: CASSPEAVLETQYF.

The sample holds many counts of this clonotype. V gene TRBV6-5 combines with J gene TRBJ2-6; no definite D call. CDR3 length: 16 amino acids. Germline V gene data show CDR1 as MNHEY and CDR2 as SVGAGI. Trimming stripped 8 bases from V and 4 bases from J, with 18 bases between. CDR3 sequence: CASGRVLVRGANVLTF. DNA for the CDR3: TGTGCCAGCGGCCGGGTCCTAGTCAGGGGGGCCAACGTCCTGACTTTC.